This T cell receptor (beta chain) was profiled in a study of regulatory dendritic cells for organ transplantation. TCRdb's table, derived via immunoSEQ multiplex PCR, lists solely in-frame clones and lacks some. The profile covers more than 10,000 clones, with roughly 91% appearing a single time and roughly 0.22% taken by the ten largest. Whole-study findings and limits: The authors noted considerable between-person heterogeneity in alloreactive memory CD8+ cells.

Allogeneic regulatory or mature dendritic cells were co-cultured for less than six days with CFSE-labeled sorted T cells at 1:10. This clone showed up just once. Its antigen is as yet unknown. The source is a human donor in good health. The sequenced sample was naive CD8+ T cells from blood cultured with regulatory dendritic cells. Subset here: CD45RA+ naive T cells.

CDR3 in amino acids: CASSLGTGGMEKLFF. CDR3 coding DNA: TGCGCCAGCAGCTTGGGGACAGGGGGTATGGAAAAACTGTTTTTT. The genes are TRBV5-1 and TRBJ1-4; 10 nucleotides line up with TRBD1. CDR1 and CDR2 (germline): SGHRS, YFSETQ. V was pared by 0 bases and J by 8 bases, with 4 bases of the junction left unmatched. This CDR3 contains 15 residues.